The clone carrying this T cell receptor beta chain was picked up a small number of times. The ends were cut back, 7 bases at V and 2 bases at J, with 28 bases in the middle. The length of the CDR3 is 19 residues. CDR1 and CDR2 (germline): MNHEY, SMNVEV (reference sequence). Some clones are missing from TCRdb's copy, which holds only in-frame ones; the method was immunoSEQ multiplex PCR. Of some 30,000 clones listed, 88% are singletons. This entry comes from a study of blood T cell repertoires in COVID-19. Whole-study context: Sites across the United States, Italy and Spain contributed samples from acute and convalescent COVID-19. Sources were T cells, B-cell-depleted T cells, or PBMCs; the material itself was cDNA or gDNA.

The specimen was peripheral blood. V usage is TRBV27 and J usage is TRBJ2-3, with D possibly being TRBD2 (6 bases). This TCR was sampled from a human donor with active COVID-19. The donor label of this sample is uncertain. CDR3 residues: CASTDLSSVGNDDTDTQYF. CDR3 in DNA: TGTGCCAGCACCGACCTATCTAGCGTGGGTAATGATGACACAGATACGCAGTATTTT.